These T cell receptor beta chains were read from a single sample in a study of T cells after yellow fever vaccination. TCRdb used MiXCR to reprocess the 5' RACE reads, holding one entry per CDR3 protein. The top ten clones hold around 14% of a sample with hundreds of thousands of distinct CDR3 sequences, 12% of them seen once. This sample comprised PBMCs, obtained on the day of the yellow fever booster vaccination. These receptors came from a man younger than 45 who received the YFV17D yellow fever vaccine. The CDR3 runs from the conserved cysteine through the conserved F or W. The order of the fields is CDR3 DNA, CDR3 protein, D gene, J gene, clone size, V gene. A D gene is named only where the DNA matches it firmly. Clone size is not always given. Where it is, it says once, few, many or a class for expanded clones.

TGTGCCAGCAGCTTAGGAGACGGGGGCGGGGGGACCCAGTACTTC	CASSLGDGGGGTQYF	NA	TRBJ2-5	many	TRBV11-2
TGTGCCAGTAGAACCTCAGGGGCTCGCACTGAAGCTTTCTTT	CASRTSGARTEAFF	NA	TRBJ1-1	many	TRBV19
TGTGCCAGCAGCCGCAGGGAGGGCCCAGGGCAGCCCCAGCATTTT	CASSRREGPGQPQHF	NA	TRBJ1-5	NA	TRBV7-8
TGTGCCAGCAGCTTATCGAACTGGGGGGATGAAAAACTGTTTTTT	CASSLSNWGDEKLFF	NA	TRBJ1-4	NA	TRBV7-9
TGTGCCAGCAGCTCTGTGGGTACGCAGTATTTT	CASSSVGTQYF	NA	TRBJ2-3	many	TRBV7-2
TGTGCCAGTAGTCGACCTCTACAGGGTTTTACCGGGGAGCTGTTTTTT	CASSRPLQGFTGELFF	NA	TRBJ2-2	few	TRBV19
TGTGCCAGCAGCTTTGGGAATGACTACGAGCAGTACTTC	CASSFGNDYEQYF	NA	TRBJ2-7	NA	TRBV7-2
TGTGCCAGCAGCTTACCCCTGAGACTAGCGGGGGTGGAGACCCAGTACTTC	CASSLPLRLAGVETQYF	TRBD2	TRBJ2-5	NA	TRBV7-2
TGCAGCGCCTCATCAGAGGGAGCTACGAGAGGCTACACCTTC	CSASSEGATRGYTF	NA	TRBJ1-2	few	TRBV29-1
TGTGCCAGCAGCTTTGATGAGAGCCCTCTGGGCCTAGCTGAAGATACGCAGTATTTT	CASSFDESPLGLAEDTQYF	NA	TRBJ2-3	NA	TRBV5-4
TGTGCCAGTGCCTTTGGACCGTCGTGGGAGACCCAGTACTTC	CASAFGPSWETQYF	NA	TRBJ2-5	NA	TRBV14
TGTGCCAGCAGCCCCGACAGGCTAGCTAACTATGGCTACACCTTC	CASSPDRLANYGYTF	NA	TRBJ1-2	NA	TRBV7-2
TGCAGTGCTAGACCGGGACGTAGAAGCTCTGGGGCCAACGTCCTGACTTTC	CSARPGRRSSGANVLTF	NA	TRBJ2-6	NA	TRBV20-1
TGTGCCAGCAGCCAAGACAAACCGGGGACAGTCGAGCAGTACTTC	CASSQDKPGTVEQYF	TRBD1	TRBJ2-7	many	TRBV4-2